The 8 T cell receptor beta chains below come from one sample, sequenced in a study of blood T cell repertoires in COVID-19 (dated by TCRdb to between 2020 and 2021). Library construction relied on the immunoSEQ multiplex PCR assay. The immuneACCESS repertoire file appears here via TCRdb, limited to in-frame rearrangements. These files lack a portion of the clones; in checked studies, under half of the deficit traces to unresolved V genes, and the cause of the others is not known. This sample is represented by 200,000 to 300,000 clones; approximately 87% of them were singletons. The top ten clonotypes cover over 1.2% of the sample. Sequenced: peripheral blood. The receptors derive from a woman in her 40s who had recovered from COVID-19.

The chain recombines TRBV6-5 with TRBJ1-4; D remains ambiguous. Trimming removed 6 bases at V and 1 base at J, with 9 bases between. The V gene's germline CDR1 is MNHEY and CDR2 SVGAGI. This CDR3 comprises 14 residues. The CDR3 bases are TGTGCCAGCAGGCCCACCGGAACTAATGAAAAACTGTTTTTT. It specifies CASRPTGTNEKLFF.

This rearrangement joins TRBV21-1 to TRBJ1-5. TRBV21-1 is marked as a pseudogene. CDR3 length: 17 amino acids. This CDR3 is CASSKGVGELGNQPQHF. The CDR3 DNA is TGTGCCAGCAGCAAAGGGGTAGGAGAATTGGGCAATCAGCCCCAGCATTTT.

This chain connects TRBV3-1 (or the pseudogene TRBV3-2) to TRBJ2-2; 8 nucleotides agree with TRBD1. Germline V gene data show CDR1 as LGHDT and CDR2 as YNNKEL (reference sequence). CDR3 size: 16 residues. V shed 3 bases and J 7 bases; nucleotides not matched to a gene: 10. In nucleotides, the CDR3 is TGTGCCAGCAGCCAGAATTACGACAGGGGTGGCGGGGAGCTGTTTTTT. Translated: CASSQNYDRGGGELFF.

The chain couples TRBV27 to TRBJ1-2; 8 nucleotides match TRBD1. The CDR3 consists of 16 residues. J gave up 6 bases and V 6 bases, and 15 bases lay outside the gene matches. CDR1 MNHEY and CDR2 SMNVEV come from the germline V gene (reference sequence). The CDR3 DNA is TGTGCCAGCAGGGAGGCAGGGGGCAGAAGGGGTCATGGCTACACCTTC. Amino acid sequence: CASREAGGRRGHGYTF.

V usage is TRBV5-1 and J usage is TRBJ1-1, with a weak D call TRBD1 (5 bases). V lost 4 bases and J lost 0, with 16 bases in between. Germline V gene sequence: CDR1 SGHRS, CDR2 YFSETQ. The CDR3 has 16 residues. This CDR3 reads CASSLPQGHLNTEAFF. The CDR3, as DNA: TGCGCCAGCAGCCTGCCCCAAGGACATTTGAACACTGAAGCTTTCTTT.

The V call is TRBV2, the J call TRBJ1-5; 7 bases fit TRBD1. The CDR3 loop spans 14 amino acids. Germline CDR1 is SNHLY and CDR2 is FYNNEI. V was pared by 2 bases and J by 5 bases, with 3 bases of the junction left unmatched. The CDR3 nucleotides read TGTGCCAGCAGTGAACTAGGGGGCGATCAGCCCCAGCATTTT. This translates into CASSELGGDQPQHF.

This chain uses TRBV18 with TRBJ1-2; D is unclear. CDR1 and CDR2 (germline): KGHSH, LQKENI. With 2 bases removed from V and 1 base from J, the gap between germline ends came to 8 bases. The CDR3 totals 14 residues. The CDR3 here is CASSPGPGNYGYTF. CDR3 nucleotide sequence: TGTGCCAGCTCACCAGGCCCGGGTAACTATGGCTACACCTTC.

About this clone itself: Relative to the germline gene, one junction end is altered; a read error may explain this. V gene TRBV7-7 combines with J gene TRBJ2-1, with unresolved D. This CDR3 region has 15 residues. CDR1 is SSHAT, CDR2 FNYEAQ, per germline (reference sequence). CDR3 sequence (DNA): TGTGCTAGCAGCGCACTTATGAGCTCCTACAATGAGCAGTTCTTC. This codes for CASSALMSSYNEQFF.